Below, one T cell receptor beta chain is given with its context. Recent vaccinations or acute infections were absent in the healthy HIV-negative adult donors. Sequencing used immunoSEQ multiplex PCR; TCRdb keeps in-frame clones, though not all of them. The repertoire includes around 500,000 clones, 70% to 80% of them detected once, and about 13% sits in the top ten. These data belong to a study of shared clonotypes between healthy human individuals. With 0 bases clipped from V and 6 bases from J, the junction kept 12 bases outside the gene matches. Germline V gives CDR1 SGHRS, CDR2 YFSETQ. This CDR3 has 17 residues.

Sequencing input: PBMCs. The receptor comes from a woman between 40 and 50 years old in good health. Some clones in this sample may be carry-over from other donors' samples. The chain joins TRBV5-1 to TRBJ2-1; 7 positions agree with TRBD1. Here the CDR3 DNA reads TGCGCCAGCAGCTTGGCCCTCGACAGGGTGGTCACCAATGAGCAGTTCTTC. This translates into CASSLALDRVVTNEQFF.